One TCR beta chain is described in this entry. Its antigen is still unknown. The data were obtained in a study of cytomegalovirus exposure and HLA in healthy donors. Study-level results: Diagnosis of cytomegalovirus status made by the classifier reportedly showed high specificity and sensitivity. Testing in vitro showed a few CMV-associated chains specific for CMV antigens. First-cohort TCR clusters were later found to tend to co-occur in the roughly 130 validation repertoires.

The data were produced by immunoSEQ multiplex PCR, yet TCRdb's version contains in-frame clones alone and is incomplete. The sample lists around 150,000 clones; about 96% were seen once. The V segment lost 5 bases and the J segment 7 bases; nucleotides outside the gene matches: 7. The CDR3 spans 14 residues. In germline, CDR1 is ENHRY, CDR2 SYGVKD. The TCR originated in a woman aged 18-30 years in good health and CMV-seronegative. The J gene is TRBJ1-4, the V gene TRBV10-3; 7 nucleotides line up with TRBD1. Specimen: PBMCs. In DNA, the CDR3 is TGTGCCATCAGTCCCGGGACAGATAGTGAAAAACTGTTTTTT. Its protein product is CAISPGTDSEKLFF.